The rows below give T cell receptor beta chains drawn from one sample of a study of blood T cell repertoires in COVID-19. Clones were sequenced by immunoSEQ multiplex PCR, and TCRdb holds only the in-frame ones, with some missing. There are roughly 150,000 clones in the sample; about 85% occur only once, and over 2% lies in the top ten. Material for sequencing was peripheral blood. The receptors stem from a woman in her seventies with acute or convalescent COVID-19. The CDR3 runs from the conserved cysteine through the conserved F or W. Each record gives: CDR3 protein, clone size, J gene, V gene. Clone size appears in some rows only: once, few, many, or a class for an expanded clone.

CDR3aa: CASRTNGGETQYF
abundance: -
j_gene: TRBJ2-5
v_gene: TRBV2

CDR3aa: CASSLGAGDHNEQFF
abundance: -
j_gene: TRBJ2-1
v_gene: TRBV5-1

CDR3aa: CASRGDTSNQPQHF
abundance: -
j_gene: TRBJ1-5
v_gene: TRBV7-9

CDR3aa: CASSTTGVWDKKLFF
abundance: -
j_gene: TRBJ1-4
v_gene: TRBV5-5

CDR3aa: CASSQGGYYGYTF
abundance: -
j_gene: TRBJ1-2
v_gene: TRBV28

CDR3aa: CASSLRTTTTNEKLFF
abundance: -
j_gene: TRBJ1-4
v_gene: TRBV5-5

CDR3aa: CASSQRLTGVAEAFF
abundance: -
j_gene: TRBJ1-1
v_gene: TRBV4-2

CDR3aa: CASSLDRVFANEKLFF
abundance: -
j_gene: TRBJ1-4
v_gene: TRBV5-1

CDR3aa: CASSSGTGLETQYF
abundance: few
j_gene: TRBJ2-5
v_gene: TRBV5-1

CDR3aa: CASSQGPGQLNEKLFF
abundance: -
j_gene: TRBJ1-4
v_gene: TRBV2

CDR3aa: CASSWTGMRFVNTEAFF
abundance: -
j_gene: TRBJ1-1
v_gene: TRBV7-2

CDR3aa: CASMRTGLNTGELFF
abundance: -
j_gene: TRBJ2-2
v_gene: TRBV2

CDR3aa: CASSIAQGRKETQYF
abundance: -
j_gene: TRBJ2-5
v_gene: TRBV19

CDR3aa: CSVEEFRGGGYTF
abundance: -
j_gene: TRBJ1-2
v_gene: TRBV29-1

CDR3aa: CASRGGGGINQPQHF
abundance: -
j_gene: TRBJ1-5
v_gene: TRBV6-5

CDR3aa: CASSPPGHVSNQPQHF
abundance: -
j_gene: TRBJ1-5
v_gene: TRBV18

CDR3aa: CASSPAAGLQETQYF
abundance: -
j_gene: TRBJ2-5
v_gene: TRBV5-1

CDR3aa: CASSVRGYNEQFF
abundance: -
j_gene: TRBJ2-1
v_gene: TRBV2

CDR3aa: CASSQTSRNEQFF
abundance: -
j_gene: TRBJ2-1
v_gene: TRBV4-2

CDR3aa: CARSLGVGTGGPNYGYTF
abundance: few
j_gene: TRBJ1-2
v_gene: TRBV7-5

CDR3aa: CASTLNGNQPQHF
abundance: once
j_gene: TRBJ1-5
v_gene: TRBV12-3/TRBV12-4

CDR3aa: CASSLGGQGRGYNSPLHF
abundance: -
j_gene: TRBJ1-6
v_gene: TRBV5-1